The sample holds a few counts of the clone carrying this T cell receptor beta chain. This sample stems from a study of T-cell reconstitution after alpha-beta-depleted transplantation in children. Germline lookup yields CDR1 MGHRA and CDR2 YSYEKL. V was shortened by 3 bases and J by 6 bases, with 9 bases between the two germline ends. The CDR3 totals 12 residues. For TCRbeta, the library was prepared with unique molecular identifiers. TCRdb passed the PCR reads through MiXCR, listing each CDR3 protein once. The sample includes 450,000 to 600,000 distinct CDR3 sequences, approximately 16% of them seen just once.

The clonotype originates from a human donor who donated a stem cell graft to a child with acute lymphoblastic leukemia. The chain employs TRBV4-1 and TRBJ2-7; D not certain. The sequenced sample was PBMCs from the stem cell graft donor, obtained from the stem cell graft. This chain's CDR3 is CASSQHWSEQYF. DNA for the CDR3: TGCGCCAGCAGCCAGCACTGGAGCGAGCAGTACTTC.